This T cell receptor beta chain was sequenced in a study of T cell responses to AZD1222 COVID-19 vaccine. Study-wide points: Without day 14 samples, only post-peak T cell repertoires were studied. Just a handful of AZD1222 recipients tested seropositive at baseline.

This CDR3 has 14 residues. Remarks on this clone: The antigen is unknown.

Sequenced by immunoSEQ multiplex PCR; TCRdb stores in-frame clones only, minus some. Of 150,000 to 200,000 clones in the sample, almost 95% were seen once. The chain combines TRBV21-1 with TRBJ1-5; the table gives TRBD1 as D, unverified against the DNA. TRBV21-1 is a known pseudogene. The sample in question was peripheral blood, obtained on day 0 of AZD1222 vaccination. The source is an adult in good health. In DNA form, the CDR3 reads TGTGCCAGCATAGGGGAATATAGCAATCAGCCCCAGCATTTT. This codes for CASIGEYSNQPQHF.